The 9 T cell receptor beta chains listed next were all sequenced from one sample in a study of T cells in localized non-small cell lung cancer (TCRdb year 2020). Receptor libraries were prepared by the immunoSEQ multiplex PCR assay. TCRdb mirrors the immuneACCESS table, restricted to in-frame sequences. Some clones are absent from its copies; in checked studies, under half trace to an unresolved V gene, and the reason for the others is unknown. This sample lists 35,000 to 45,000 clones; about 76% were detected once. Roughly 35% of the sample belongs to the ten largest clones. Here the sequenced sample was PBMCs, taken before any cancer treatment. The receptors originated from a woman aged 35 to 69 with stage II squamous cell lung carcinoma.

This rearrangement joins TRBV9 to TRBJ1-5, with 9 bases identical to TRBD1. The V segment lost 3 bases and the J segment 6 bases; nucleotides outside the gene matches: 4. The CDR3 runs 14 residues. Germline V CDR1 and CDR2: SGDLS, YYNGEE. CDR3 DNA: TGTGCCAGCAGCGCTGGGACAGGGAGTCAGCCCCAGCATTTT. It yields the protein CASSAGTGSQPQHF.

The chain links TRBV15 to TRBJ1-5; D is uncertain. Per the germline V gene, CDR1 is LNHNV and CDR2 is YYDKDF (reference sequence). Between the trimmed V and J ends, which lost 0 bases and 6 bases, there was a span of 9 bases. CDR3 length: 14 residues. CDR3 sequence: CATSRDNVRQPQHF. DNA for the CDR3: TGTGCCACCAGCAGAGATAATGTGCGTCAGCCCCAGCATTTT.

This rearrangement joins TRBV11-2 to TRBJ2-1; 7 positions match TRBD1. The CDR3 runs to 11 residues. Germline loops: CDR1 SGHAT, CDR2 FQNNGV. Trimming at V came to 8 bases and at J to 6 bases, leaving 1 base not matched to a gene. Here the CDR3 DNA reads TGTGCCAGCTCAGGGGGCAATGAGCAGTTCTTC. Its translation: CASSGGNEQFF.

This sequence joins TRBV7-9 and TRBJ1-2; TRBD1 matches at 7 bases. Germline values: CDR1 SEHNR, CDR2 FQNEAQ (reference sequence). V was clipped by 6 bases and J by 13 bases; unmatched bases: 23. The CDR3 has 16 amino acids. CDR3 sequence: CASSPNLPVRDSLFTF. CDR3 coding DNA: TGTGCCAGCAGTCCAAACCTACCTGTGCGGGACAGCCTTTTCACCTTC.

The chain combines TRBV27 with TRBJ1-2, with unresolved D. The germline CDR1 and CDR2 sequences are MNHEY and SMNVEV (reference sequence). The CDR3 sequence is 13 residues long. Deletions cut 2 bases from V and 2 bases from J, with 6 bases between. The CDR3 DNA is TGTGCCAGCAGTTTAGTAGGGAACTATGGCTACACCTTC. Protein product: CASSLVGNYGYTF.

The chain is built from TRBV15 and TRBJ2-7; no reliable D call. Germline CDR1 reads LNHNV; CDR2 reads YYDKDF (reference sequence). Trimming cost V 0 bases and J 3 bases, with 6 bases left between them. There are 13 residues in the CDR3. CDR3 protein: CATSRDVDYEQYF. CDR3 bases: TGTGCCACCAGCAGAGATGTGGACTACGAGCAGTACTTC.

This clone was found a few times. The chain employs TRBV5-1 and TRBJ1-1; maybe TRBD1 (6 bases). Trimming left V 2 bases short and J 0 bases short, with 11 bases between. There are 15 residues in the CDR3. Germline V gene sequence: CDR1 SGHRS, CDR2 YFSETQ. CDR3 coding DNA: TGCGCCAGCAGCTTTAACAGGGACATGAACACTGAAGCTTTCTTT. Amino acids: CASSFNRDMNTEAFF.

The chain combines TRBV15 with TRBJ1-3; D gene uncertain. The CDR3 is made up of 16 amino acids. Germline V gene sequence: CDR1 LNHNV, CDR2 YYDKDF (reference sequence). V lost 0 bases to trimming and J lost 0 bases, with 9 bases between them. For the CDR3, the DNA is TGTGCCACCAGCAGAGATACGGGATTCTCTGGAAACACCATATATTTT. It specifies CATSRDTGFSGNTIYF.

The gene calls are TRBV18 and TRBJ2-7, with unresolved D. The CDR3 is made up of 13 amino acids. Germline V gene data show CDR1 as KGHSH and CDR2 as LQKENI. V was trimmed by 3 bases and J by 5 bases, leaving 11 bases between them. This chain's CDR3 is CASSPRGGDEQYF. CDR3 coding DNA: TGTGCCAGCTCACCTCGAGGTGGCGACGAGCAGTACTTC.